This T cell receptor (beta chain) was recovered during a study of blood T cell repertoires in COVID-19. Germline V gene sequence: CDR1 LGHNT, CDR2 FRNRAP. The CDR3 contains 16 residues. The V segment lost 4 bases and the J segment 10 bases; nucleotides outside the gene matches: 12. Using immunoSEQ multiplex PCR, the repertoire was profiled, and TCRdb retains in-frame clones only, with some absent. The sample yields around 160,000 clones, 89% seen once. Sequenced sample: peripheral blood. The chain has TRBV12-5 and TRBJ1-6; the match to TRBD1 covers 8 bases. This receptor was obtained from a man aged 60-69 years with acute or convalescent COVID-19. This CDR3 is CASGYQTTGVRSPLHF. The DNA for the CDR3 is TGTGCTAGTGGTTATCAGACGACAGGGGTGCGGTCACCCCTCCACTTT.